Each of the 3 T cell receptor beta chains below was sequenced from the same sample in a study of blood T cell repertoires in COVID-19. Using immunoSEQ multiplex PCR, the repertoire was profiled, and TCRdb retains in-frame clones only, with some absent. Among about 240,000 clones listed, about 80% were seen once. Sequencing used peripheral blood. Receptors were obtained from an elderly woman with acute or convalescent COVID-19.

About this clone: The DNA is left out, because the CDR3 cannot be placed on it with certainty; the CDR3 is given as TCRdb lists it. The chain couples TRBV30 to TRBJ1-2; TRBD1 was called by the table and not checked on the DNA. Germline V lookup: CDR1 GTSNPN, CDR2 SVGIG (reference sequence). The CDR3 adds up to 12 amino acids, both ends counted. The CDR3 sequence is CAWSVFFGQGTF.

The CDR3 spells CASSSLVGRNSPLHF. CDR3 coding DNA: TGTGCCAGCAGTTCCTTGGTAGGGAGAAATTCACCCCTCCACTTT. V usage is TRBV6-5 and J usage is TRBJ1-6; D gene unclear. This CDR3 spans 15 amino acids. Germline V lookup: CDR1 MNHEY, CDR2 SVGAGI. Trimming stripped 4 bases from V and 7 bases from J, with 14 bases between.

The V gene is TRBV7-8, the J gene TRBJ2-7; D remains unclear. The CDR3 is 14 residues long. Germline lookup yields CDR1 SGHVS and CDR2 FQNEAQ. Trimming took off 1 base at V and 7 bases at J, with 14 bases between the two ends. CDR3 DNA: TGTGCCAGCAGCTTAGGGGCATTCTCCTCTGAGCAGTACTTC. This encodes CASSLGAFSSEQYF.